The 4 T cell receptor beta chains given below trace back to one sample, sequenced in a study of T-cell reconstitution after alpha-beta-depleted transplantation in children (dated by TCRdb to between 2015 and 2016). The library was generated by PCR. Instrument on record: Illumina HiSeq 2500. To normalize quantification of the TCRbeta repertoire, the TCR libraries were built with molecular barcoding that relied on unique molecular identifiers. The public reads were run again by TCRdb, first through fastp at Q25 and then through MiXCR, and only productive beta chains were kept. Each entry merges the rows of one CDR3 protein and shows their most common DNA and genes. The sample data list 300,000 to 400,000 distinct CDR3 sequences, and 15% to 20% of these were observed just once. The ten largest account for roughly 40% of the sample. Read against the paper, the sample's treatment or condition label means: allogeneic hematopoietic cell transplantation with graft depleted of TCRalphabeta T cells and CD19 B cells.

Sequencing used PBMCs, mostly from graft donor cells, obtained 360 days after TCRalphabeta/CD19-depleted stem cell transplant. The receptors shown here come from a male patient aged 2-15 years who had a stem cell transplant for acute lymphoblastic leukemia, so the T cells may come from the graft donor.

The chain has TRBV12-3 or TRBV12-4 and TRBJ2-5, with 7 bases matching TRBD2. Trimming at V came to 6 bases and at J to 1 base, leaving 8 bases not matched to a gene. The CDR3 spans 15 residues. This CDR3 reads CASRASGGSQETQYF. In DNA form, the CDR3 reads TGTGCCAGCAGGGCTAGCGGAGGATCCCAAGAGACCCAGTACTTC.

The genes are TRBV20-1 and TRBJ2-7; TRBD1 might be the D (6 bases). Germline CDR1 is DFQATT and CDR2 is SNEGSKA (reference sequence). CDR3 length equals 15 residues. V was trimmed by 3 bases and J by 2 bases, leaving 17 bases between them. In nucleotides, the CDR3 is TGCAGTGCTAGTTCAACAGGGCCCCTAACCTACGAGCAGTACTTC. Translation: CSASSTGPLTYEQYF.

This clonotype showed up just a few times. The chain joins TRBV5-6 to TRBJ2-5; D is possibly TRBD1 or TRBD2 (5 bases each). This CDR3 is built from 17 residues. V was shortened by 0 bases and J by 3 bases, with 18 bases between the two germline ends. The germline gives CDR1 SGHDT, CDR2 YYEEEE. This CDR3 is CASSLGGVRGPKETQYF. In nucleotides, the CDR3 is TGTGCCAGCAGCTTGGGGGGAGTCCGGGGACCAAAAGAGACCCAGTACTTC.

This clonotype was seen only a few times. The chain's CDR3 is CASKELAGGPGEQFF. Here the CDR3 DNA reads TGTGCCAGCAAAGAACTAGCGGGAGGGCCGGGTGAGCAGTTCTTC. This rearrangement joins TRBV2 to TRBJ2-1, with TRBD2 matching 13 bases. The CDR3 consists of 15 residues. Looked up from germline, CDR1 is SNHLY and CDR2 is FYNNEI. V lost 7 bases to trimming and J lost 9 bases; unmatched junction nucleotides: 9.